Below, 13 T cell receptor beta chains from the same sample are listed, as sequenced in a study of T-cell memory formation after mild COVID-19. MiXCR, run by TCRdb on the 5' RACE reads, gives a single entry per CDR3 protein. The sample holds 140,000 to 150,000 distinct CDR3 sequences, 20% to 25% seen once. The sequencing input was PBMCs or a T cell subset sorted from them (not recorded which). The receptor source for this set is an adult woman who had mild COVID-19 (a few samples of this study predate the infection). Cell type and time point are not known.

The chain recombines TRBV5-6 with TRBJ2-5; D is perhaps TRBD2 (5 bases). There are 11 residues in the CDR3. V lost 3 bases, J lost 7 bases, and 7 bases lay in between. Germline CDR1 SGHDT, CDR2 YYEEEE. The CDR3 reads CASSSEGTQYF. The DNA for the CDR3 is TGTGCCAGCAGCTCCGAGGGGACCCAGTACTTC.

This clonotype was picked up a small number of times. In DNA, the CDR3 is TGTGCCAGCAGCGCTAGCGGATACTCCTACGAGCAGTACTTC. Amino acids: CASSASGYSYEQYF. The V and J genes are TRBV9 and TRBJ2-7; 7 bases are shared with TRBD2. The ends lost 3 bases at V and 0 bases at J; junction bases unmatched: 3. In germline, CDR1 is SGDLS, CDR2 YYNGEE. The CDR3 is made up of 14 amino acids. The full variable domain, in which reference TRBV9 and TRBJ2-7 provide the parts outside the CDR3, is DSGVTQTPKHLITATGQRVTLRCSPRSGDLSVYWYQQSLDQGLQFLIQYYNGEERAKGNILERFSAQQFPDLHSELNLSSLELGDSALYFCASSASGYSYEQYFGPGTRLTVT.

This chain uses TRBV7-8 with TRBJ2-2, with 14 bases lining up with TRBD2. Trimming cost V 0 bases and J 6 bases; bases outside gene matches: 12. Germline CDR1 is SGHVS and CDR2 is FQNEAQ. The CDR3 loop spans 20 amino acids. The CDR3 DNA sequence: TGTGCCAGCAGCTTAGCCCCGAAGCTAGGGACTAGCGGGAGATCCGGGGAGCTGTTTTTT. This encodes CASSLAPKLGTSGRSGELFF.

This clonotype occurred a few times. The chain recombines TRBV29-1 with TRBJ2-1; tentatively, D is TRBD1 or TRBD2 (5 bases each). V was trimmed by 0 bases and J by 4 bases, leaving 13 bases between them. The germline V gene has CDR1 SQVTM and CDR2 ANQGSEA. The CDR3 extends over 15 amino acids. This chain's CDR3 is CSVEDQGRSYNEQFF. The CDR3 DNA reads as TGCAGCGTTGAAGATCAGGGACGCTCTTACAATGAGCAGTTCTTC.

This rearrangement joins TRBV7-9 to TRBJ1-3; 7 bases align to TRBD1. Germline V gene data show CDR1 as SEHNR and CDR2 as FQNEAQ (reference sequence). V lost 5 bases and J lost 0; bases outside the gene matches: 16. The CDR3 loop spans 19 amino acids. CDR3 amino acids: CASSHLRARQGSSGNTIYF. CDR3 sequence (DNA): TGTGCCAGCAGCCACCTTAGAGCCCGACAGGGCTCCTCTGGAAACACCATATATTTT.

This clonotype was seen only once. The chain has TRBV6-4 and TRBJ2-1; D is possibly TRBD2 (6 bases). In germline, CDR1 is MRHNA, CDR2 SNTAGT. CDR3 length: 14 residues. V was clipped by 6 bases and J by 1 base, with 10 bases between them. The CDR3 spells CASSPGTSYNEQFF. Written as DNA, the CDR3 is TGTGCCAGCAGCCCCGGGACTTCCTACAATGAGCAGTTCTTC.

This clonotype was seen only a few times. This sequence joins TRBV11-2 and TRBJ2-1, with 15 bases that match TRBD2. The CDR3 covers 19 residues. Germline V gene sequence: CDR1 SGHAT, CDR2 FQNNGV. The J segment lost 0 bases and the V segment lost 1 base, leaving 4 bases of the junction unmatched. The CDR3 loop reads CASSLGTSGRASSYNEQFF. The CDR3 nucleotides read TGTGCCAGCAGCTTAGGGACTAGCGGGAGGGCCAGCTCCTACAATGAGCAGTTCTTC.

Only a few counts were recorded for this clonotype. The rearrangement joins TRBV9 to TRBJ2-1; D perhaps matches TRBD2 (6 bases). This CDR3 has 14 amino acids. V lost 4 bases and J 8 bases, leaving 16 bases between the germline ends. Germline V lookup: CDR1 SGDLS, CDR2 YYNGEE. CDR3 residues: CASSQSTSFDEQFF. The CDR3 bases are TGTGCCAGCAGCCAATCGACTAGTTTTGATGAGCAGTTCTTC.

The chain employs TRBV11-3 and TRBJ2-7; TRBD1 is a possible D gene (6 bases). Deletions cut 5 bases from V and 4 bases from J, with 12 bases between. In germline, CDR1 is SGHNT, CDR2 YENEEA. This CDR3 is built from 13 residues. CDR3 sequence (DNA): TGTGCCAGCAGCAAAAAGACAGGATACGAGCAGTACTTC. This gives the protein CASSKKTGYEQYF.

This clonotype turned up a few times. The J gene is TRBJ2-2, the V gene TRBV12-3 or TRBV12-4, with 7 nucleotides matching TRBD1. The CDR3 extends over 17 amino acids. The trim removed 8 bases at V and 3 bases at J, leaving 15 bases unmatched. The CDR3 loop is CASPPPATGAYTGELFF. CDR3 DNA: TGTGCCAGCCCCCCCCCCGCTACAGGGGCTTACACCGGGGAGCTGTTTTTT.

The chain is built from TRBV5-1 and TRBJ2-5; possible D gene TRBD2, 6 bases. The germline V gene encodes CDR1 SGHRS and CDR2 YFSETQ. The V gene lost 2 bases and the J gene lost 7 bases, with 24 bases spanning the gap. CDR3 size: 17 residues. The CDR3 coding sequence is TGCGCCAGCAGCTTATCCACGCCATCGGAGGGCGTAGGGACCCAGTACTTC. The encoded protein is CASSLSTPSEGVGTQYF.

This clonotype was detected a few times. V gene TRBV12-3 or TRBV12-4 combines with J gene TRBJ1-2; D might be TRBD1 (5 bases). V gave up 1 base and J gave up 9 bases, with 12 bases separating them. The CDR3 sequence is 13 residues long. DNA for the CDR3: TGTGCCAGCAGTTTAGACCCAGGGAATCGCTACACCTTC. It is translated as CASSLDPGNRYTF.

V usage is TRBV12-3 or TRBV12-4 and J usage is TRBJ1-5; tentative D call: TRBD1 (6 bases). CDR3 length: 14 amino acids. Trimming shortened V by 1 base and J by 5 bases, and 9 bases separated the two germline ends. This CDR3 reads CASSLGDTYQPQHF. In DNA, the CDR3 is TGTGCCAGCAGTTTAGGGGACACCTATCAGCCCCAGCATTTT.